The clone carrying this T cell receptor beta chain occurred many times. The junction and the germline gene differ at one end; a read error may be behind it. The individuals who served as donors were healthy Caucasians living in Russia, aged about 6 to 95. These data originate in a study of blood T cells in healthy people across ages. It was with a sample-barcoded 5' primer and a J-beta primer mix that a second PCR of about 7 to 12 cycles was run. TCRdb passed the 5' RACE reads through MiXCR, listing each CDR3 protein once. The sample records more than 450,000 distinct CDR3 sequences, 25% to 35% being singletons. The CDR3 loop spans 14 amino acids. Germline assignment: CDR1 SGHRS and CDR2 YFSETQ. These data are also associated with another study on T cells of mothers and their children.

The specimen was blood. The receptor was derived from a boy aged 2 to 10 in good health. The chain combines TRBV5-1 with TRBJ1-2; TRBD1 agrees at 12 bases. This CDR3 is CASSPGQGAYGYTF. DNA for the CDR3: TGTGCCAGCAGCCCGGGACAGGGGGCGTATGGCTACACCTTC. The whole variable domain, remainder taken from reference TRBV5-1 and TRBJ1-2, is KAGVTQTPRYLIKTRGQQVTLSCSPISGHRSVSWYQQTPGQGLQFLFEYFSETQRNKGNFPGRFSGRQFSNSRSEMNVSTLELGDSALYLCASSPGQGAYGYTFGSGTRLTVV.